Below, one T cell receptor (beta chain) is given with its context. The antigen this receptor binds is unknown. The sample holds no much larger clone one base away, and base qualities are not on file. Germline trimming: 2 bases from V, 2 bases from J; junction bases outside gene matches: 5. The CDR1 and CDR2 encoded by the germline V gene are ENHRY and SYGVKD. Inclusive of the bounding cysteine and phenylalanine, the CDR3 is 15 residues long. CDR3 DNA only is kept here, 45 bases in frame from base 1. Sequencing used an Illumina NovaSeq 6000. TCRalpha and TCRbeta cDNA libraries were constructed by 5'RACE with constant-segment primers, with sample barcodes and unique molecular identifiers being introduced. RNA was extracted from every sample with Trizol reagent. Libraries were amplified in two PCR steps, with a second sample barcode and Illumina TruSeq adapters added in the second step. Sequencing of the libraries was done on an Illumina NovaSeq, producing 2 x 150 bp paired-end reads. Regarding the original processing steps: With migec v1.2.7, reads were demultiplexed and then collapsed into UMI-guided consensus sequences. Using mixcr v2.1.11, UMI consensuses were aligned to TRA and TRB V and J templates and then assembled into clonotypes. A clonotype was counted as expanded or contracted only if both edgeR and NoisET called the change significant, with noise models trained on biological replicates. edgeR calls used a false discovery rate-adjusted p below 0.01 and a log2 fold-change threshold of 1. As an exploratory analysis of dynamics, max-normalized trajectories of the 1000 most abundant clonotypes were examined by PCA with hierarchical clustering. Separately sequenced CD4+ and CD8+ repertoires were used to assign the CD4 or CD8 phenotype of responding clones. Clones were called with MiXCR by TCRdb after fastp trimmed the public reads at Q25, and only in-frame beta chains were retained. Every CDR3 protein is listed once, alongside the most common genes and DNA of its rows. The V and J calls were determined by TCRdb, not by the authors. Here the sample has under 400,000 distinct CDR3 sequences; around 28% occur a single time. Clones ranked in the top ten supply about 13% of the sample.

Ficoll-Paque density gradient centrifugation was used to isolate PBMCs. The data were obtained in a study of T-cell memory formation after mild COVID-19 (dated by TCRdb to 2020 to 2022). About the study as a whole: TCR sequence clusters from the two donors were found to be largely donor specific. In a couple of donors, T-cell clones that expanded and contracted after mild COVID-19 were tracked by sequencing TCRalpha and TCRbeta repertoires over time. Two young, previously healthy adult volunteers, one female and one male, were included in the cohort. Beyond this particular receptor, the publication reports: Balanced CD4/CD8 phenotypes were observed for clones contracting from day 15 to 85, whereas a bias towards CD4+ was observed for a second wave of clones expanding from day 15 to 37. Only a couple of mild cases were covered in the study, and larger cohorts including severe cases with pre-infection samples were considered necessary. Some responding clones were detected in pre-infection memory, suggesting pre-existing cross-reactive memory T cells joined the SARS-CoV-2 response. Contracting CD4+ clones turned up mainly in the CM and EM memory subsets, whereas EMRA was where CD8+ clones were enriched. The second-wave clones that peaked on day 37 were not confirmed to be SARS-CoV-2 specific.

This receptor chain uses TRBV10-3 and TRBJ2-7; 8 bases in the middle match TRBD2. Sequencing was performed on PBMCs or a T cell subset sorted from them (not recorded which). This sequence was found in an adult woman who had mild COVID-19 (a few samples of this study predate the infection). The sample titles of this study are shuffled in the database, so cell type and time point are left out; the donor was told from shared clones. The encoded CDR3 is CAISETTSGTYEQYF. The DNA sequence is TGTGCCATCAGTGAGACTACTAGCGGTACCTACGAGCAGTACTTC.